Each of the 16 T cell receptor beta chains below was sequenced from the same sample in a study of cytomegalovirus exposure and HLA in healthy donors (dated by TCRdb to about 2017). The library was built by means of the immunoSEQ multiplex PCR assay. The multiplex PCR relied on a mix of 60 forward primers for TCR Vbeta segments and 13 reverse primers for TCR Jbeta segments. Held by TCRdb, this immuneACCESS table contains in-frame sequences only and omits some clones. Under half of the omission traces to an unresolved V gene where checked; the cause of the rest is unknown. The sample includes around 150,000 clones, with almost 80% observed a single time. Roughly 9.3% of the sample rests with the top ten. Sample: PBMCs. These receptors were taken from a man younger than 35 in good health and CMV-seropositive.

The chain has TRBV19 and TRBJ1-1; 7 nucleotides match TRBD1. The CDR3 has 14 residues. In germline, CDR1 is LNHDA, CDR2 SQIVND (reference sequence). Germline trimming cut 3 bases from V and 6 bases from J; bases unmatched to any gene: 7. This chain's CDR3 is CASSIRDRDPEAFF. CDR3 nucleotides: TGTGCCAGTAGTATTAGGGACAGAGATCCTGAAGCTTTCTTT.

This sequence joins TRBV10-1 and TRBJ2-2, with 7 bases fitting TRBD1. The trim removed 10 bases at V and 5 bases at J, leaving 10 bases unmatched. Germline V CDR1 and CDR2: WNHNN, SYGVQD (reference sequence). The CDR3 has 14 amino acids. CDR3 sequence reads: CATSRGQMTGELFF. The CDR3 DNA follows: TGCGCCACCTCGAGGGGACAGATGACCGGGGAGCTGTTTTTT.

The chain is built from TRBV4-1 and TRBJ1-4; TRBD1 aligns across 8 bases. Trimming cost V 3 bases and J 9 bases; bases outside gene matches: 12. The CDR3 is 16 residues long. Looked up from germline, CDR1 is MGHRA and CDR2 is YSYEKL. CDR3 residues: CASSQEPGTGTKKLFF. The CDR3 DNA follows: TGCGCCAGCAGCCAGGAACCCGGGACAGGCACCAAAAAACTGTTTTTT.

The CDR3 here is CASSPGRAGYGYTF. The CDR3 nucleotides are TGCGCCAGCAGTCCAGGGAGGGCGGGCTATGGCTACACCTTC. The genes are TRBV10-1 and TRBJ1-2; the D gene is possibly TRBD1 (5 bases). V lost 5 bases and J lost 4, with 14 bases in between. The CDR3 runs to 14 residues. Germline assignment: CDR1 WNHNN and CDR2 SYGVQD (reference sequence).

CDR3 region: CASSLGLGQHSYEQYF. CDR3 DNA sequence: TGTGCCAGCAGCTTGGGTCTGGGACAGCACTCCTACGAGCAGTACTTC. The chain is built from TRBV5-6 and TRBJ2-7, with 7 bases lining up with TRBD1. J lost 0 bases, V lost 0 bases, and 6 bases had no gene match. CDR1 is SGHDT and CDR2 is YYEEEE in the germline V gene. The CDR3 runs 16 residues. Variable domain in full (rest from reference TRBV5-6 and TRBJ2-7): DAGVTQSPTHLIKTRGQQVTLRCSPKSGHDTVSWYQQALGQGPQFIFQYYEEEERQRGNFPDRFSGHQFPNYSSELNVNALLLGDSALYLCASSLGLGQHSYEQYFGPGTRLTVT.

The rearrangement uses TRBV10-3 and TRBJ2-7, with unresolved D. V gave up 0 bases and J gave up 4 bases, with 4 bases separating them. This CDR3 is built from 12 residues. Germline V gene data show CDR1 as ENHRY and CDR2 as SYGVKD. The CDR3: CAISESIYEQYF. Here the CDR3 DNA reads TGTGCCATCAGTGAGTCTATTTACGAGCAGTACTTC.

This chain connects TRBV29-1 to TRBJ2-1; D is perhaps TRBD1 (6 bases). Germline values: CDR1 SQVTM, CDR2 ANQGSEA. CDR3 length: 14 residues. The V and J ends lost 4 bases and 9 bases respectively, with 19 bases between them. For the CDR3, the DNA is TGCAGCGTTGCCTCCGGGACACCTACCCCTGAGCAGTTCTTC. It translates to CSVASGTPTPEQFF.

The chain has TRBV6-6 and TRBJ2-7; 8 bases match TRBD2. Trimming took 6 bases from V and 0 from J; bases not matched to a gene: 10. The CDR3 is made up of 16 amino acids. The germline V gene has CDR1 MNHNY and CDR2 SVGAGI (reference sequence). CDR3 residues: CASRPQLAALSYEQYF. DNA of the CDR3: TGTGCCAGCAGACCTCAACTAGCGGCTCTCTCCTACGAGCAGTACTTC.

The genes are TRBV28 and TRBJ1-1; D is unclear. V shed 8 bases and J shed 0 bases, with 7 bases lying between them. CDR1 and CDR2 (germline): MDHEN, SYDVKM. This CDR3 is 12 amino acids long. The CDR3 region is CASDHLNTEAFF. The CDR3, as DNA: TGTGCCAGCGATCACTTGAACACTGAAGCTTTCTTT.

The V gene is TRBV4-1, the J gene TRBJ2-5, with a tentative D call TRBD2 (6 bases). From germline, CDR1 is MGHRA and CDR2 YSYEKL. The CDR3 spans 14 residues. Deletions cut 1 base from V and 5 bases from J, with 11 bases between. CDR3 sequence: CASSQVGGVETQYF. As DNA, the CDR3 is TGCGCCAGCAGCCAAGTCGGCGGGGTCGAGACCCAGTACTTC.

The CDR3, as DNA: TGTGCCAGCAGTTACTCGAGGGACAGGGGGCGCCGTGGCTACACCTTC. This sequence encodes CASSYSRDRGRRGYTF. The V gene is TRBV6-5, the J gene TRBJ1-2, with 12 bases lining up with TRBD1. The junction had 6 bases not matched to a gene; V was cut back by 0 bases and J by 7 bases. The CDR3 runs 16 residues. The germline V gene encodes CDR1 MNHEY and CDR2 SVGAGI.

The gene calls are TRBV5-8 and TRBJ2-7; the D gene is possibly TRBD1 (8 bases). The CDR3 covers 14 residues. V was shortened by 2 bases and J by 2 bases, with 11 bases between the two germline ends. Per germline, CDR1 SGHTS and CDR2 YDEGEE. This CDR3 reads CASSFTGGAYEQYF. DNA of the CDR3: TGTGCCAGCAGCTTTACAGGGGGGGCCTACGAGCAGTACTTC.

The chain recombines TRBV25-1 with TRBJ2-7; 10 nucleotides match TRBD2. Trimming removed 8 bases from V and 0 bases from J; junction bases left unmatched: 4. CDR1 is MGHDK and CDR2 is SYGVNS in the germline V gene. The CDR3 spans 14 residues. The CDR3: CASRPSGSSYEQYF. The CDR3 DNA sequence: TGTGCCAGCCGCCCTAGCGGGAGCTCCTACGAGCAGTACTTC.

The chain has TRBV7-9 and TRBJ1-4; D not resolved. The V end was cut by 3 bases, the J end by 8 bases, with 19 bases between. The germline CDR1 and CDR2 sequences are SEHNR and FQNEAQ (reference sequence). This CDR3 region has 16 residues. The CDR3 nucleotides are TGTGCCAGCAGCTTTTCCCCCGACATTAACTCGGAAAAACTGTTTTTT. It is translated as CASSFSPDINSEKLFF.

The table lists this clone with a count of one. The chain couples TRBV7-2 to TRBJ2-2; no definite D call. CDR1 SGHTA and CDR2 FQGNSA come from the germline V gene. This CDR3 comprises 17 residues. With 2 bases removed from V and 4 bases from J, the gap between germline ends came to 17 bases. CDR3: CASSLSLVARSTGELFF. In nucleotides, the CDR3 is TGTGCCAGCAGCTTAAGCCTGGTAGCACGATCCACCGGGGAGCTGTTTTTT. The full variable domain, with the rest looked up from reference TRBV7-2 and TRBJ2-2, is GAGVSQSPSNKVTEKGKDVELRCDPISGHTALYWYRQSLGQGLEFLIYFQGNSAPDKSGLPSDRFSAERTGGSVSTLTIQRTQQEDSAVYLCASSLSLVARSTGELFFGEGSRLTVL.

The chain couples TRBV6-5 to TRBJ1-1; D possibly corresponds to TRBD1 (5 bases). The germline gives CDR1 MNHEY, CDR2 SVGAGI. V lost 0 bases and J 4 bases, leaving 9 bases between the germline ends. This CDR3 region has 14 residues. CDR3 protein: CASSYSKGSTEAFF. The CDR3 bases are TGTGCCAGCAGTTACTCGAAGGGGTCCACTGAAGCTTTCTTT.